A selection of T cell receptor beta chains follows, all from one sample in a study of early T cells in non-severe SARS-CoV-2 infection. Each CDR3 protein gets one entry after TCRdb re-called the 5' RACE reads with MiXCR. The data hold 60,000 to 75,000 distinct CDR3 sequences, with 12% observed a single time. The sequenced sample was whole blood. These receptors came from an adult who was a healthcare worker with PCR-confirmed SARS-CoV-2 infection or an uninfected control (not recorded which). Both conserved end residues are part of each CDR3. Each record gives: D gene, V gene, J gene, clone size, CDR3 protein, CDR3 DNA. D genes are given only for firm matches. The size field is filled for only some rows; it gives once, few, many or a size class.

d_gene: -; v_gene: TRBV7-9; j_gene: TRBJ2-2; abundance: -; CDR3aa: CASSLPTWDEDTGELFF; CDR3nt: TGTGCCAGCAGCCTACCAACATGGGACGAGGACACCGGGGAGCTGTTTTTT
d_gene: -; v_gene: TRBV7-3; j_gene: TRBJ2-5; abundance: many; CDR3aa: CASSLTAAGTQYF; CDR3nt: TGTGCCAGCAGCTTAACAGCCGCGGGGACCCAGTACTTC
d_gene: -; v_gene: TRBV4-1; j_gene: TRBJ1-5; abundance: -; CDR3aa: CASSQVWSGREPQHF; CDR3nt: TGCGCCAGCAGCCAAGTATGGTCGGGGAGAGAGCCCCAGCATTTT
d_gene: -; v_gene: TRBV5-6; j_gene: TRBJ2-2; abundance: few; CDR3aa: CASSFRANTGELFF; CDR3nt: TGTGCCAGCAGCTTCCGGGCAAACACCGGGGAGCTGTTTTTT
d_gene: -; v_gene: TRBV6-2/TRBV6-3; j_gene: TRBJ2-3; abundance: -; CDR3aa: CASRTTGSTDTQYF; CDR3nt: TGTGCCAGCAGGACTACAGGGAGCACAGATACGCAGTATTTT
d_gene: TRBD2; v_gene: TRBV20-1; j_gene: TRBJ2-1; abundance: few; CDR3aa: CSARDLTSGGVSSYNEQFF; CDR3nt: TGCAGTGCTAGAGATCTGACTAGCGGGGGGGTCAGCTCCTACAATGAGCAGTTCTTC
d_gene: -; v_gene: TRBV19; j_gene: TRBJ2-1; abundance: many; CDR3aa: CASSIRGHNEQFF; CDR3nt: TGTGCCAGTAGTATAAGGGGCCACAATGAGCAGTTCTTC
d_gene: -; v_gene: TRBV19; j_gene: TRBJ2-1; abundance: few; CDR3aa: CASSTGQRYVFEQFF; CDR3nt: TGTGCCAGTAGTACAGGACAGCGATACGTATTTGAGCAGTTCTTC
d_gene: TRBD1; v_gene: TRBV7-9; j_gene: TRBJ2-5; abundance: few; CDR3aa: CASSSRDRGETQYF; CDR3nt: TGTGCCAGCAGCTCACGGGACAGGGGAGAGACCCAGTACTTC
d_gene: -; v_gene: TRBV7-2; j_gene: TRBJ2-5; abundance: -; CDR3aa: CASSPNRGQETQYF; CDR3nt: TGTGCCAGCAGCCCCAATAGGGGACAAGAGACCCAGTACTTC
d_gene: TRBD1; v_gene: TRBV27; j_gene: TRBJ2-7; abundance: -; CDR3aa: CASSLITGGSGEQYF; CDR3nt: TGTGCCAGCAGCCTTATCACAGGGGGCTCGGGGGAGCAGTACTTC
d_gene: TRBD1; v_gene: TRBV25-1; j_gene: TRBJ2-2; abundance: -; CDR3aa: CASKRTGGTGELFF; CDR3nt: TGTGCCAGCAAGCGGACAGGGGGGACCGGGGAGCTGTTTTTT
d_gene: TRBD1; v_gene: TRBV13; j_gene: TRBJ2-7; abundance: many; CDR3aa: CASSWDRLSYEQYF; CDR3nt: TGTGCCAGCAGCTGGGACAGGTTGTCCTACGAGCAGTACTTC
d_gene: TRBD1; v_gene: TRBV5-5; j_gene: TRBJ2-7; abundance: many; CDR3aa: CASSSTGGSYEQYF; CDR3nt: TGTGCCAGCAGCTCCACAGGGGGCTCCTACGAGCAGTACTTC
d_gene: -; v_gene: TRBV3-1; j_gene: TRBJ1-2; abundance: few; CDR3aa: CASSQVERGYTF; CDR3nt: TGTGCCAGCAGCCAAGTGGAGCGGGGCTACACCTTC
d_gene: -; v_gene: TRBV29-1; j_gene: TRBJ1-2; abundance: few; CDR3aa: CSVEEGRPFYGYTF; CDR3nt: TGCAGCGTTGAAGAAGGGCGACCGTTCTATGGCTACACCTTC
d_gene: -; v_gene: TRBV20-1; j_gene: TRBJ1-1; abundance: -; CDR3aa: CSARDPTNGGAFF; CDR3nt: TGCAGTGCTAGAGACCCGACGAACGGAGGAGCTTTCTTT
d_gene: -; v_gene: TRBV5-5; j_gene: TRBJ2-3; abundance: few; CDR3aa: CASSLGRIPLSTDTQYF; CDR3nt: TGTGCCAGCAGCTTGGGGCGAATACCACTCAGCACAGATACGCAGTATTTT
d_gene: -; v_gene: TRBV3-1; j_gene: TRBJ2-1; abundance: few; CDR3aa: CASSLPGLAYNEQFF; CDR3nt: TGTGCCAGCAGCCTCCCGGGACTGGCCTACAATGAGCAGTTCTTC
d_gene: TRBD2; v_gene: TRBV11-2; j_gene: TRBJ2-5; abundance: many; CDR3aa: CASSAGASGGLYQETQYF; CDR3nt: TGTGCCAGCAGCGCCGGGGCTAGCGGGGGGCTGTACCAAGAGACCCAGTACTTC